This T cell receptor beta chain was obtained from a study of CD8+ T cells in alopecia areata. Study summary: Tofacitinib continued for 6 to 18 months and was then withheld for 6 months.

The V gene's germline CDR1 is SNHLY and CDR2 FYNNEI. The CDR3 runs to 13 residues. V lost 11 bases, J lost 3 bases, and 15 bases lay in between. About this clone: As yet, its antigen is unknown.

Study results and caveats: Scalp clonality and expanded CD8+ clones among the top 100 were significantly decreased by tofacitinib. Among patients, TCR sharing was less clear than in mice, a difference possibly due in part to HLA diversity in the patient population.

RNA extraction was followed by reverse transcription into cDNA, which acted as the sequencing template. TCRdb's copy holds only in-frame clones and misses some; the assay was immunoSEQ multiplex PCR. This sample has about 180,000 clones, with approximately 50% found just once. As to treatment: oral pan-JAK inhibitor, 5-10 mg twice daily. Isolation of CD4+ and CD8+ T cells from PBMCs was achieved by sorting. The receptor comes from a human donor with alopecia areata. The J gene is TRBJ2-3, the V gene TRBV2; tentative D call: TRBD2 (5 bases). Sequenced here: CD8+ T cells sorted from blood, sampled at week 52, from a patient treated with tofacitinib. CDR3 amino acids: CAENGIGTDTQYF. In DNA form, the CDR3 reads TGTGCCGAGAACGGGATAGGAACAGATACGCAGTATTTT.